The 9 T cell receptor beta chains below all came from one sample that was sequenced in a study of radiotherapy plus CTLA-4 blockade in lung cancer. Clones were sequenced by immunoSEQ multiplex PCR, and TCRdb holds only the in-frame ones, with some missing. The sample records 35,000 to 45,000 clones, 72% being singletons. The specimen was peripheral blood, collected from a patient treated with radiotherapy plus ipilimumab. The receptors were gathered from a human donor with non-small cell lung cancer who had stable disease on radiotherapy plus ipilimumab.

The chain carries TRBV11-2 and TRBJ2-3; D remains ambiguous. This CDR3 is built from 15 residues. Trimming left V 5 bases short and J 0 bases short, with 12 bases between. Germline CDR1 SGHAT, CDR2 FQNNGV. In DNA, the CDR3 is TGTGCCAGCAGCGGGCGCCGCTATAGCACAGATACGCAGTATTTT. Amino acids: CASSGRRYSTDTQYF.

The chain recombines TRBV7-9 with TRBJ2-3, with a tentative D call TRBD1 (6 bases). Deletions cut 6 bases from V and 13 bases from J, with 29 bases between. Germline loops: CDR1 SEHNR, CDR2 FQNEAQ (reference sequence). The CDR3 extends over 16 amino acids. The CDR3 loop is CASRTDRPPNLPREYF. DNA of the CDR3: TGTGCCAGCAGGACGGACAGACCACCGAACCTACCTCGGGAGTATTTT.

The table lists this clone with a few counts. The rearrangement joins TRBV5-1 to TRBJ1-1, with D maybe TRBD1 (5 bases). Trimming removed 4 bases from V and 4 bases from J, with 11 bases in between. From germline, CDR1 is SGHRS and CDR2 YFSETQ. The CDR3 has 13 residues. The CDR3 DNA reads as TGCGCCAGCAGCCAGGGCTGGGGCACTGAAGCTTTCTTT. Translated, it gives CASSQGWGTEAFF.

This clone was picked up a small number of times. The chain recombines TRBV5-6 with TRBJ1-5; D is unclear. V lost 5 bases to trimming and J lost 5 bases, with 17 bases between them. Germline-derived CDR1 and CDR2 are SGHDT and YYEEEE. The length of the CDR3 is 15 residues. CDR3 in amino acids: CASRGKESKDQPQHF. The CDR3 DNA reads TGTGCCAGCAGGGGCAAAGAAAGCAAGGATCAGCCCCAGCATTTT. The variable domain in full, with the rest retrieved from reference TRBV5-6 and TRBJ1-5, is DAGVTQSPTHLIKTRGQQVTLRCSPKSGHDTVSWYQQALGQGPQFIFQYYEEEERQRGNFPDRFSGHQFPNYSSELNVNALLLGDSALYLCASRGKESKDQPQHFGDGTRLSIL.

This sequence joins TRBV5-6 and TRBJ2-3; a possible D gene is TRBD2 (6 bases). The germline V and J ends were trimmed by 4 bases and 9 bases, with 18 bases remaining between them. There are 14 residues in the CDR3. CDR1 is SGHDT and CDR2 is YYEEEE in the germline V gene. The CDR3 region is CASSPEGYGLTQYF. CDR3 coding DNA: TGTGCCAGCAGCCCCGAAGGATATGGACTAACGCAGTATTTT.

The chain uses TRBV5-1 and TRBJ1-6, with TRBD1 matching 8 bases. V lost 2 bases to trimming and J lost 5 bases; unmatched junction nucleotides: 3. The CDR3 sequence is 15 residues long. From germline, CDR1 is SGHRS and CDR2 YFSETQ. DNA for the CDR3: TGCGCCAGCAGCTTCGAACAGGGGGATAATTCACCCCTCCACTTT. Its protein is CASSFEQGDNSPLHF.

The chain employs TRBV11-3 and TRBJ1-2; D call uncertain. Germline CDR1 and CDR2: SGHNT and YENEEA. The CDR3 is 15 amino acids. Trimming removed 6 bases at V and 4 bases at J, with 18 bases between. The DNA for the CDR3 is TGTGCCAGCAGTAGAGAGGGCGGTAGGAGCTATGGCTACACCTTC. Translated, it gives CASSREGGRSYGYTF.

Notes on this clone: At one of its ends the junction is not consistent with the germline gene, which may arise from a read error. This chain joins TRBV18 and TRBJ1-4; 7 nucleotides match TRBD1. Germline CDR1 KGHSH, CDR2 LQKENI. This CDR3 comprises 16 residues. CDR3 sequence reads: CASSPPAKGANEKLFF. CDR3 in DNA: TGTGCCAGCTCACCACCGGCGAAGGGGGCTAACGAAAAACTGTTTTTT.

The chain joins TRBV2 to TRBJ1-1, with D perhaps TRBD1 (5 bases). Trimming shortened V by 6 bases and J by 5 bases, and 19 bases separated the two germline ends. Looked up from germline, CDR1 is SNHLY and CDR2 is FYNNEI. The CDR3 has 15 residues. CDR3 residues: CASSSQRQGVTEAFF. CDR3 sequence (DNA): TGTGCCAGCAGCAGCCAACGCCAGGGTGTGACTGAAGCTTTCTTT.